This TCR beta chain was profiled in a study of CD4+ T cells in melanoma. Here immunoSEQ multiplex PCR was the method, and the copy in TCRdb shows in-frame clones only, minus some. The sample has 50,000 to 60,000 clones, 60% to 80% seen once. V shed 5 bases, J shed 0 bases, and the junction held 14 bases outside the gene matches. Per germline, CDR1 SQVTM and CDR2 ANQGSEA. This CDR3 comprises 18 residues. The chain uses TRBV29-1 and TRBJ1-2, with 11 bases aligning to TRBD1. This TCR came from a human donor with melanoma. Sequenced: tumor tissue. The CDR3 reads CSVTVVIRDRGSNYGYTF. In DNA form, the CDR3 reads TGCAGCGTTACGGTCGTGATAAGGGACAGGGGGTCTAACTATGGCTACACCTTC. Supplemented by reference TRBV29-1 and TRBJ1-2, the full variable domain reads SAVISQKPSRDICQRGTSLTIQCQVDSQVTMMFWYRQQPGQSLTLIATANQGSEATYESGFVIDKFPISRPNLTFSTLTVSNMSPEDSSIYLCSVTVVIRDRGSNYGYTFGSGTRLTVV.